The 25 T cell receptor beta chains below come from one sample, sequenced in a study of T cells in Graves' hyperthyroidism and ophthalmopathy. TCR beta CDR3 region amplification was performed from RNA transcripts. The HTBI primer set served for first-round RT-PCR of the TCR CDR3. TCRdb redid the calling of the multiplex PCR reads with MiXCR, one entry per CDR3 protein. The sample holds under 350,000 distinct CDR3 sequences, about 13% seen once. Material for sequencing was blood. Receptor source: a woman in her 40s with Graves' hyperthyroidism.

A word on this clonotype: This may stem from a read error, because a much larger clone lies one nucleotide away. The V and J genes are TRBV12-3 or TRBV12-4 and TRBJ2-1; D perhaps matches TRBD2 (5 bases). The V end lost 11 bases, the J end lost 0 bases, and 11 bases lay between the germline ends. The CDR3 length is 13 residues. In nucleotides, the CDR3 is TGTGCCCGCGGGTCGGGCTCCTACAATGAGCAGTTCTTC. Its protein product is CARGSGSYNEQFF.

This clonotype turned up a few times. The CDR3 is CASASGSQETQYF. CDR3 in DNA: TGTGCCAGCGCTAGCGGGAGCCAAGAGACCCAGTACTTC. This chain joins TRBV7-9 and TRBJ2-5; 10 bases line up with TRBD2. The V and J ends lost 8 bases and 1 base, in that order; junction bases with no gene match: 1. CDR1 is SEHNR, CDR2 FQNEAQ, per germline (reference sequence). The CDR3 is 13 amino acids. The full variable domain, completed using reference TRBV7-9 and TRBJ2-5, is DTGVSQNPRHKITKRGQNVTFRCDPISEHNRLYWYRQTLGQGPEFLTYFQNEAQLEKSRLLSDRFSAERPKGSFSTLEIQRTEQGDSAMYLCASASGSQETQYFGPGTRLLVL.

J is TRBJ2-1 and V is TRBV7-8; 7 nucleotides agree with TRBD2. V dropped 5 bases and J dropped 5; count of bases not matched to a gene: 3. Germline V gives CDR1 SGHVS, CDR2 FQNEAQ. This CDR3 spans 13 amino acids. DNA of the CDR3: TGTGCCAGCAGCATCGCGGGAGACAATGAGCAGTTCTTC. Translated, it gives CASSIAGDNEQFF.

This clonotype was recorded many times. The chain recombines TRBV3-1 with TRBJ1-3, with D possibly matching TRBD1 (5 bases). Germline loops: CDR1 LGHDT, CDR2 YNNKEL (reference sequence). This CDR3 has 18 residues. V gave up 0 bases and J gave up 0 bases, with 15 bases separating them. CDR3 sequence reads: CASSQDYGGTISGNTIYF. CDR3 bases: TGTGCCAGCAGCCAAGATTACGGGGGGACCATCTCTGGAAACACCATATATTTT.

CDR3 in DNA: TGCAGTGCTAGACGGGGATTGGAGACCCAGTACTTC. It is translated as CSARRGLETQYF. This chain uses TRBV20-1 with TRBJ2-5; tentative D call: TRBD2 (5 bases). CDR1 is DFQATT and CDR2 is SNEGSKA in the germline V gene (reference sequence). Trimming left V 2 bases short and J 5 bases short, with 9 bases between. The CDR3 loop spans 12 amino acids.

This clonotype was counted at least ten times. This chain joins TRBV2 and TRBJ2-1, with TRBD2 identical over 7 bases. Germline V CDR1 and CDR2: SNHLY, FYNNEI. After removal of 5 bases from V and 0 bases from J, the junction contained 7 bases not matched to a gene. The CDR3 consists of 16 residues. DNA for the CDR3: TGTGCCAGCAGTCGCGGGGGAGTTGTCTCCTACAATGAGCAGTTCTTC. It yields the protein CASSRGGVVSYNEQFF.

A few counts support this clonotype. CDR3 coding DNA: TGTGCCATCAGTTTTACTAGCCCCGCGAACACCGGGGAGCTGTTTTTT. Translating it yields CAISFTSPANTGELFF. The rearrangement joins TRBV10-3 to TRBJ2-2, with D possibly matching TRBD2 (6 bases). CDR1 and CDR2 (germline): ENHRY, SYGVKD. Trimming removed 5 bases from V and 0 bases from J, with 13 bases in between. The CDR3 has 16 amino acids.

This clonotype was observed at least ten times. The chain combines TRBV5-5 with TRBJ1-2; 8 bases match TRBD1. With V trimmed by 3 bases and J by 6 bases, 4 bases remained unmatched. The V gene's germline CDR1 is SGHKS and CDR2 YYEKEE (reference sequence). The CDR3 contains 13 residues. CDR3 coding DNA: TGTGCCAGCAGCTGGACAGGGCAGGATGGCTACACCTTC. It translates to CASSWTGQDGYTF.

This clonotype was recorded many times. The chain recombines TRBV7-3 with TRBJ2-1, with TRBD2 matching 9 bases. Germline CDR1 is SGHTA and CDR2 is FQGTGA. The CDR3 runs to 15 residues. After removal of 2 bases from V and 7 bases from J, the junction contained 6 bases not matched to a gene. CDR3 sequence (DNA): TGTGCCAGCAGCTTAGGTGGCGGGAGGGGGAATGAGCAGTTCTTC. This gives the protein CASSLGGGRGNEQFF.

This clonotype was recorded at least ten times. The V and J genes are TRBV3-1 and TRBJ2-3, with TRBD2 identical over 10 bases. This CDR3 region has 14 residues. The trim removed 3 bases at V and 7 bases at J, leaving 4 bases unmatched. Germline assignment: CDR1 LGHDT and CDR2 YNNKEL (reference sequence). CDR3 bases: TGTGCCAGCAGCCACACTAGCGGGGTAAATACGCAGTATTTT. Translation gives CASSHTSGVNTQYF.

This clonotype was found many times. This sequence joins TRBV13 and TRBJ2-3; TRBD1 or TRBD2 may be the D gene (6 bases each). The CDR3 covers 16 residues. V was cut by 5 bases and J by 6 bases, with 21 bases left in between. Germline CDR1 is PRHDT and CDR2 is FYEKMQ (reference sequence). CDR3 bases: TGTGCCAGCAGCCTTAATACCGGGGGCTATCCCGATACGCAGTATTTT. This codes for CASSLNTGGYPDTQYF.

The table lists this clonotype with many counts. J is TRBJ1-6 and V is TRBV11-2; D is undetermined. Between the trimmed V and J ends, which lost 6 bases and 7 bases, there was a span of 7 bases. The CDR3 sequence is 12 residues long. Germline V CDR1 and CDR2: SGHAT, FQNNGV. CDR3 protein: CASRDGNSPLHF. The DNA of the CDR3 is TGTGCCAGCAGGGACGGGAATTCACCCCTCCACTTT.

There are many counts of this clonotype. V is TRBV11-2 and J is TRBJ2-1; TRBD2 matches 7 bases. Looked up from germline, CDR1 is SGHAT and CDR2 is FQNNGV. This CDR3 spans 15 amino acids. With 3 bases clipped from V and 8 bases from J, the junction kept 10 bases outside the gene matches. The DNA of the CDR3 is TGTGCCAGCAGCTTCAATCCCACGGGAGGATATGAGCAGTTCTTC. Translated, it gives CASSFNPTGGYEQFF.

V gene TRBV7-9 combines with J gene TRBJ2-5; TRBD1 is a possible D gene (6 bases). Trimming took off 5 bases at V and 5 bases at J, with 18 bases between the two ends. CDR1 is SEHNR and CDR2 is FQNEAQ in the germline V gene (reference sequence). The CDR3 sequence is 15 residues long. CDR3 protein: CASSTTTGRGETQYF. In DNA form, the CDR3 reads TGTGCCAGCAGCACAACGACAGGAAGAGGGGAGACCCAGTACTTC.

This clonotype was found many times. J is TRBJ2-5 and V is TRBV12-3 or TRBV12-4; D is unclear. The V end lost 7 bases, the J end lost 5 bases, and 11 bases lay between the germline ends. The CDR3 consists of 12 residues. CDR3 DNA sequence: TGTGCCAGCACCGACCCCTACGAGACCCAGTACTTC. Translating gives CASTDPYETQYF.

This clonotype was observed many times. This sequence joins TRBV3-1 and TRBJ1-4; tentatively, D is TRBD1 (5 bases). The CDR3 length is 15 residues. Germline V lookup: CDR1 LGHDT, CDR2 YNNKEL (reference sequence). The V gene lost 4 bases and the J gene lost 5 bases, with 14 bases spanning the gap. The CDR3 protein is CASSPSGTANEKLFF. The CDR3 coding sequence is TGTGCCAGCAGCCCTTCCGGGACGGCGAATGAAAAACTGTTTTTT.

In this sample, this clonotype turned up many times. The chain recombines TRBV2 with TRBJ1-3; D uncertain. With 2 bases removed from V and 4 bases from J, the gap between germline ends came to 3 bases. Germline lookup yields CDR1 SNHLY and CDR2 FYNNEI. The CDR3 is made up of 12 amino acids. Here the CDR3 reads CASSERGNTIYF. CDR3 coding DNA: TGTGCCAGCAGTGAACGAGGAAACACCATATATTTT.

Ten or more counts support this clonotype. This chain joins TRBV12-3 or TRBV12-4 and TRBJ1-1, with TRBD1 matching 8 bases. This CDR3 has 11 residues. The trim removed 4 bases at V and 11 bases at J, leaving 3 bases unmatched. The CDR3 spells CASSYRDRAFF. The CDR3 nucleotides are TGTGCCAGCAGTTACCGGGACAGGGCTTTCTTT.

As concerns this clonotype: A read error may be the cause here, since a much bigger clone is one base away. The CDR3 DNA reads as TGCGGCGGAGACACAGATACGCAGTATTTT. It yields the protein CGGDTDTQYF. V and J are TRBV29-1 and TRBJ2-3, with D unresolved. Germline values: CDR1 SQVTM, CDR2 ANQGSEA. This CDR3 contains 10 residues.

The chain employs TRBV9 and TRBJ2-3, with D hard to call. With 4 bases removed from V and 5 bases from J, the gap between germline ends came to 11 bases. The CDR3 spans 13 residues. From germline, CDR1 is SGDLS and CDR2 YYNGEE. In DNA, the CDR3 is TGTGCCAGCAGCACCCCGCTGGGAGATACGCAGTATTTT. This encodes CASSTPLGDTQYF. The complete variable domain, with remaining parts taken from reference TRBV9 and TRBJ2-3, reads DSGVTQTPKHLITATGQRVTLRCSPRSGDLSVYWYQQSLDQGLQFLIQYYNGEERAKGNILERFSAQQFPDLHSELNLSSLELGDSALYFCASSTPLGDTQYFGPGTRLTVL.

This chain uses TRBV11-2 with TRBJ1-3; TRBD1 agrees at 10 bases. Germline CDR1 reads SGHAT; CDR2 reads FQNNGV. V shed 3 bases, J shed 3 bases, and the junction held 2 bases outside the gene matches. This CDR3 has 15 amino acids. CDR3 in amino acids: CASSLGTGVGNTIYF. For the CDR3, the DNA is TGTGCCAGCAGCTTGGGGACAGGGGTTGGAAACACCATATATTTT.

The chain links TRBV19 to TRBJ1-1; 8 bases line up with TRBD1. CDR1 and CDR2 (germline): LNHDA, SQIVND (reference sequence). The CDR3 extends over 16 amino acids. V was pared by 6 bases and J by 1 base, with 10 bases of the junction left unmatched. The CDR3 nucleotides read TGTGCCAGTAGGCTCGCCGGGACAGGATGGAACACTGAAGCTTTCTTT. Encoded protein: CASRLAGTGWNTEAFF. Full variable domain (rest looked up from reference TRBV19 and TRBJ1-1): DGGITQSPKYLFRKEGQNVTLSCEQNLNHDAMYWYRQDPGQGLRLIYYSQIVNDFQKGDIAEGYSVSREKKESFPLTVTSAQKNPTAFYLCASRLAGTGWNTEAFFGQGTRLTVV.

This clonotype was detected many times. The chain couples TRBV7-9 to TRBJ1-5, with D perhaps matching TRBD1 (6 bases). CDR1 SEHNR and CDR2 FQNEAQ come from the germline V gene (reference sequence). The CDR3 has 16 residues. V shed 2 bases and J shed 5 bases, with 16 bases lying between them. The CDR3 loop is CASSLSRGAQDQPQHF. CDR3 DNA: TGTGCCAGCAGCTTATCGAGGGGGGCCCAGGATCAGCCCCAGCATTTT.

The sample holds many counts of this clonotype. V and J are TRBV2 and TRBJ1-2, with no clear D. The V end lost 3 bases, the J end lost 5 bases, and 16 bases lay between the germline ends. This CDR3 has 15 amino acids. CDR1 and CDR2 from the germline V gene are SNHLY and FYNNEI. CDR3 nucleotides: TGTGCCAGCAGTGATCGAGTCCGGCGGCGTTATGGCTACACCTTC. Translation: CASSDRVRRRYGYTF. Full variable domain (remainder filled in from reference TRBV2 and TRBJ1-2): EPEVTQTPSHQVTQMGQEVILRCVPISNHLYFYWYRQILGQKVEFLVSFYNNEISEKSEIFDDQFSVERPDGSNFTLKIRSTKLEDSAMYFCASSDRVRRRYGYTFGSGTRLTVV.

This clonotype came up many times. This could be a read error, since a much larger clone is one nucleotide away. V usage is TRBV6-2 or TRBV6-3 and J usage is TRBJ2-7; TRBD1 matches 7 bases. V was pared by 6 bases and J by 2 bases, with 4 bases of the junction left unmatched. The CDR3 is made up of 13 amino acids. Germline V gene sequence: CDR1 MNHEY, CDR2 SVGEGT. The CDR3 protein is CASSPQGTYEQYF. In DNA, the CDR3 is TGTGCCAGCAGCCCACAGGGGACCTACGAGCAGTACTTC.